These 17 T cell receptor beta chains were sequenced from one sample in a study of cytomegalovirus exposure and HLA in healthy donors. PCR employed 60 Vbeta and 13 Jbeta primers. TCRdb's table, derived via immunoSEQ multiplex PCR, lists solely in-frame clones and lacks some. The sample contains around 170,000 clones, 65% to 85% of which appear only once. The sample comprised PBMCs. The receptor source for this set is a girl between 10 and 17 years old in good health and CMV-seropositive.

The V call is TRBV6-1, the J call TRBJ2-5, with 10 bases identical to TRBD1. Germline CDR1 MNHNS, CDR2 SASEGT. CDR3 size: 13 residues. After removal of 5 bases from V and 6 bases from J, the junction contained 3 bases not matched to a gene. This CDR3 reads CASSPGQGKTQYF. CDR3 coding DNA: TGTGCCAGCAGTCCGGGACAGGGGAAGACCCAGTACTTC.

In this sample, this clone turned up a few times. The chain is built from TRBV7-2 and TRBJ1-2, with TRBD1 identical over 9 bases. Trimming cost V 1 base and J 4 bases; bases outside gene matches: 4. Germline V gene data show CDR1 as SGHTA and CDR2 as FQGNSA. CDR3 length equals 15 residues. The chain's CDR3 is CASSLVGQGGYGYTF. The CDR3 DNA reads TGTGCCAGCAGCTTAGTGGGACAGGGAGGCTATGGCTACACCTTC.

In its sample, this clone was seen a few times. This chain links TRBV19 with TRBJ1-5; 8 bases map to TRBD1. The germline V gene encodes CDR1 LNHDA and CDR2 SQIVND (reference sequence). The CDR3 sequence is 14 residues long. Trimming cost V 5 bases and J 7 bases; bases outside gene matches: 7. The DNA for the CDR3 is TGTGCCAGTAGTTCATCAGGGGGCGCGCAGCCCCAGCATTTT. Its protein is CASSSSGGAQPQHF.

The chain couples TRBV6-6 to TRBJ2-7, with D possibly matching TRBD1 (6 bases). CDR3 length: 14 residues. V was clipped by 7 bases and J by 5 bases, with 18 bases between them. CDR1 and CDR2 from the germline V gene are MNHNY and SVGAGI (reference sequence). Here the CDR3 reads CASTLLGTSNEQYF. As DNA, the CDR3 is TGTGCCAGCACCCTACTCGGGACATCGAACGAGCAGTACTTC.

This clone was detected a few times. The CDR3 here is CASSVGLGNTGELFF. CDR3 sequence (DNA): TGTGCCAGCAGCGTGGGACTAGGGAACACCGGGGAGCTGTTTTTT. This rearrangement joins TRBV5-6 to TRBJ2-2, with TRBD2 identical over 8 bases. The CDR3 has 15 amino acids. Germline V gives CDR1 SGHDT, CDR2 YYEEEE. V was clipped by 4 bases and J by 1 base; unmatched bases: 3.

The chain has TRBV4-3 and TRBJ2-7; 9 bases are shared with TRBD2. There are 16 residues in the CDR3. Germline V CDR1 and CDR2: LGHNA, YSLEER. Trimming at V came to 3 bases and at J to 5 bases, leaving 11 bases not matched to a gene. CDR3 nucleotides: TGCGCCAGCAGCCATCTTGGGGCGGGAGGGCCCCACGAGCAGTACTTC. Encoded protein: CASSHLGAGGPHEQYF.

The chain joins TRBV10-3 to TRBJ1-6; TRBD1 aligns across 8 bases. CDR1 ENHRY and CDR2 SYGVKD come from the germline V gene. J lost 10 bases, V lost 10 bases, and 9 bases had no gene match. The length of the CDR3 is 13 residues. The CDR3, as DNA: TGTGCCACAGGACAGGGAGGTTCATCACCCCTCCACTTT. This gives the protein CATGQGGSSPLHF.

V usage is TRBV11-2 and J usage is TRBJ2-2; TRBD1 aligns across 8 bases. The CDR3 is 15 residues long. Germline CDR1 SGHAT, CDR2 FQNNGV. V was pared by 4 bases and J by 7 bases, with 8 bases of the junction left unmatched. CDR3 sequence: CASSSIQGAVGELFF. The DNA for the CDR3 is TGTGCCAGCAGCTCCATTCAGGGGGCCGTCGGGGAGCTGTTTTTT.

The J gene is TRBJ1-5, the V gene TRBV27; a possible D gene is TRBD1 (6 bases). The CDR3 extends over 14 amino acids. V lost 2 bases and J lost 7, with 12 bases in between. Germline CDR1 reads MNHEY; CDR2 reads SMNVEV (reference sequence). The CDR3 reads CASSLAHTGQPQHF. The CDR3 DNA sequence: TGTGCCAGCAGTTTAGCCCATACAGGGCAGCCCCAGCATTTT.

This clone was counted a single time. The J gene is TRBJ1-1, the V gene TRBV25-1; D perhaps matches TRBD1 (6 bases). This CDR3 has 12 amino acids. Trimming cost V 11 bases and J 1 base, with 11 bases left between them. The V gene's germline CDR1 is MGHDK and CDR2 SYGVNS. The CDR3 reads CALQGANTEAFF. In nucleotides, the CDR3 is TGTGCCTTACAGGGCGCGAACACTGAAGCTTTCTTT.

As for this clone: The same CDR3 also results from other DNA sequences found in this sample. V is TRBV4-1 and J is TRBJ2-3; 7 nucleotides line up with TRBD1. Per germline, CDR1 MGHRA and CDR2 YSYEKL. Germline trimming cut 2 bases from V and 2 bases from J; bases unmatched to any gene: 4. The CDR3 runs 15 residues. In DNA form, the CDR3 reads TGCGCCAGCAGCCAACGGGACAGATCCACAGATACGCAGTATTTT. Residues: CASSQRDRSTDTQYF.

The chain couples TRBV5-1 to TRBJ2-7, with 8 bases matching TRBD2. Germline V gene data show CDR1 as SGHRS and CDR2 as YFSETQ. The CDR3 length is 14 residues. V shed 2 bases, J shed 0 bases, and the junction held 1 base outside the gene matches. The CDR3 DNA is TGCGCCAGCAGCTTTGGGACTAGCTCCTACGAGCAGTACTTC. Its translation: CASSFGTSSYEQYF.

The rearrangement joins TRBV14 to TRBJ2-1, with a tentative D call TRBD2 (5 bases). The germline V gene encodes CDR1 SGHDN and CDR2 FVKESK. The CDR3 is made up of 15 amino acids. Trimming removed 0 bases at V and 9 bases at J, with 15 bases between. CDR3 nucleotide sequence: TGTGCCAGCAGCCAAGATTTGGACTTGGTGGGTGAGCAGTTCTTC. This encodes CASSQDLDLVGEQFF.

The CDR3 DNA is TGTGCCAGCAGCCCCGGACAGGGGCCCGGGGAGCTGTTTTTT. This sequence encodes CASSPGQGPGELFF. The chain employs TRBV5-6 and TRBJ2-2, with 9 bases lining up with TRBD1. Germline trimming cut 4 bases from V and 6 bases from J; bases unmatched to any gene: 4. This CDR3 has 14 residues. Germline V lookup: CDR1 SGHDT, CDR2 YYEEEE.

The V and J genes are TRBV29-1 and TRBJ2-1; the match to TRBD1 covers 12 bases. Germline loops: CDR1 SQVTM, CDR2 ANQGSEA. The CDR3 covers 14 residues. With V trimmed by 8 bases and J by 8 bases, 10 bases remained unmatched. The CDR3 spells CSLSRGQGADEQFF. CDR3 in DNA: TGCAGCCTCTCGAGGGGACAGGGGGCTGATGAGCAGTTCTTC.

This clone was detected once. The V gene is TRBV18, the J gene TRBJ1-2; tentative D call: TRBD1 (6 bases). V gave up 3 bases and J gave up 5 bases, with 10 bases separating them. In germline, CDR1 is KGHSH, CDR2 LQKENI. The CDR3 extends over 13 amino acids. CDR3 amino acids: CASSPGTSYGYTF. The CDR3 DNA sequence: TGTGCCAGCTCACCCGGGACAAGTTATGGCTACACCTTC.

This clone was recorded once. The chain joins TRBV11-2 to TRBJ2-7; 7 bases align to TRBD1. J gave up 7 bases and V 5 bases, and 8 bases lay outside the gene matches. CDR1 is SGHAT and CDR2 is FQNNGV in the germline V gene. The CDR3 consists of 13 residues. The DNA of the CDR3 is TGTGCCAGCAGCCCCCACAGGGGTTGGGAGCAGTACTTC. This sequence encodes CASSPHRGWEQYF.